The 30 T cell receptor beta chains given below trace back to one sample, sequenced in a study of CD8 T cells in Susac syndrome. The authors reverse transcribed roughly 0.5 to 1 ug RNA with random hexamers. MiXCR, applied by TCRdb to the immunoSEQ multiplex PCR reads, yields one record per CDR3 protein. The profile shows over 100,000 distinct CDR3 sequences, 85% to 95% of them singletons. Sequenced material: CD8+ T cells from PBMCs. Receptor source: a human donor with Susac syndrome.

The gene calls are TRBV12-3 or TRBV12-4 and TRBJ2-5; tentative D call: TRBD1 (6 bases). This CDR3 is built from 15 residues. V was shortened by 4 bases and J by 6 bases, with 18 bases between the two germline ends. The CDR3, as DNA: TGTGCCAGCAGTTCGGACAGTACCCAAACGAAGACCCAGTACTTC. It encodes CASSSDSTQTKTQYF.

This sequence joins TRBV11-2 and TRBJ2-5, with 7 bases identical to TRBD2. CDR1 is SGHAT and CDR2 is FQNNGV in the germline V gene. V was pared by 2 bases and J by 4 bases, with 4 bases of the junction left unmatched. This CDR3 comprises 14 residues. CDR3 in DNA: TGTGCCAGCAGCTTACGGAGCGGGGCAGAGACCCAGTACTTC. Protein sequence: CASSLRSGAETQYF.

The rearrangement joins TRBV11-2 to TRBJ2-7, with a possible D match to TRBD2 (5 bases). Trimming took 5 bases from V and 0 from J, leaving 8 bases between them. This CDR3 comprises 13 residues. CDR1 SGHAT and CDR2 FQNNGV come from the germline V gene. In nucleotides, the CDR3 is TGTGCCAGCAGCGCCCGGGACTCCTACGAGCAGTACTTC. As protein: CASSARDSYEQYF. Full variable domain (outside the CDR3, taken from reference TRBV11-2 and TRBJ2-7): EAGVAQSPRYKIIEKRQSVAFWCNPISGHATLYWYQQILGQGPKLLIQFQNNGVVDDSQLPKDRFSAERLKGVDSTLKIQPAKLEDSAVYLCASSARDSYEQYFGPGTRLTVT.

The rearrangement links TRBV7-9 to TRBJ2-3; no definite D call. Germline CDR1 is SEHNR and CDR2 is FQNEAQ (reference sequence). The V end was cut by 4 bases, the J end by 0 bases, with 11 bases between. The CDR3 runs to 15 residues. The CDR3, as DNA: TGTGCCAGCAGCTGGGGAACGACTAGCACAGATACGCAGTATTTT. Protein product: CASSWGTTSTDTQYF.

The CDR3 spells CASSYDRGEQYF. CDR3 sequence (DNA): TGCGCCAGCAGCTACGACAGGGGCGAGCAGTACTTC. The V and J genes are TRBV5-1 and TRBJ2-7, with 8 bases fitting TRBD1. The CDR3 has 12 amino acids. In germline, CDR1 is SGHRS, CDR2 YFSETQ. J was trimmed by 6 bases and V by 3 bases; bases with no gene match: 2.

V gene TRBV12-3 or TRBV12-4 combines with J gene TRBJ1-1, with unresolved D. V was cut by 4 bases and J by 1 base, with 10 bases left in between. The CDR3 is 14 residues long. The CDR3 region is CASSSADKNTEAFF. CDR3 bases: TGTGCCAGCAGTTCGGCAGATAAGAACACTGAAGCTTTCTTT.

The chain links TRBV30 to TRBJ1-5, with D perhaps TRBD1 (6 bases). The CDR3 is made up of 12 amino acids. Germline loops: CDR1 GTSNPN, CDR2 SVGIG (reference sequence). Between the trimmed V and J ends, which lost 4 bases and 2 bases, there was a span of 6 bases. The CDR3 bases are TGTGCCTGGAACAGGGGCAATCAGCCCCAGCATTTT. Its translation: CAWNRGNQPQHF.

This clonotype has a single count. This chain joins TRBV9 and TRBJ2-1; 9 bases are a match to TRBD2. The CDR3 loop spans 15 amino acids. V lost 2 bases, J lost 5 bases, and 5 bases stayed unmatched. Germline values: CDR1 SGDLS, CDR2 YYNGEE. CDR3 bases: TGTGCCAGCAGCGTCGGCGGGGGGGCAAACAATGAGCAGTTCTTC. This sequence encodes CASSVGGGANNEQFF.

The genes are TRBV27 and TRBJ2-7, with D perhaps TRBD1 or TRBD2 (5 bases each). Germline CDR1 MNHEY, CDR2 SMNVEV (reference sequence). The CDR3 covers 15 residues. Trimming removed 7 bases at V and 5 bases at J, with 21 bases between. The CDR3: CASTLGPGAAHEQYF. CDR3 nucleotide sequence: TGTGCCAGCACCTTGGGACCTGGGGCAGCGCACGAGCAGTACTTC.

The V and J genes are TRBV20-1 and TRBJ1-1; weak D call: TRBD1 (5 bases). The germline gives CDR1 DFQATT, CDR2 SNEGSKA (reference sequence). The length of the CDR3 is 11 residues. The CDR3 DNA is TGCAGCTCAGGGCCGAACACTGAAGCTTTCTTT. Translation gives CSSGPNTEAFF.

This chain uses TRBV7-8 with TRBJ2-7; no clear D gene. Trimming cost V 5 bases and J 2 bases, with 19 bases left between them. The CDR3 has 16 residues. The germline V gene encodes CDR1 SGHVS and CDR2 FQNEAQ. This CDR3 reads CASSPSGLFSTYEQYF. The CDR3 nucleotides read TGTGCCAGCAGCCCGAGTGGGCTCTTCTCTACCTACGAGCAGTACTTC.

The rearrangement links TRBV4-3 to TRBJ2-7; tentative D call: TRBD2 (6 bases). V lost 0 bases and J 5 bases, leaving 14 bases between the germline ends. The CDR3 has 15 amino acids. The V gene's germline CDR1 is LGHNA and CDR2 YSLEER. CDR3 sequence (DNA): TGCGCCAGCAGCCAAGATCGGGGGTCGGGGAACGAGCAGTACTTC. This gives the protein CASSQDRGSGNEQYF.

The V call is TRBV2, the J call TRBJ1-2, with D hard to call. CDR3 length: 12 residues. The germline V gene has CDR1 SNHLY and CDR2 FYNNEI. V shed 7 bases and J shed 1 base, with 7 bases lying between them. CDR3 sequence: CASTEGNYGYTF. The DNA for the CDR3 is TGTGCCAGCACTGAGGGTAACTATGGCTACACCTTC.

The gene calls are TRBV12-3 or TRBV12-4 and TRBJ2-3; TRBD2 aligns across 11 bases. The CDR3 is made up of 16 amino acids. The trim removed 5 bases at V and 2 bases at J, leaving 6 bases unmatched. CDR3 sequence: CASSEASGGTTDTQYF. CDR3 nucleotide sequence: TGTGCCAGCAGTGAGGCTAGCGGGGGGACCACAGATACGCAGTATTTT.

This chain links TRBV13 with TRBJ1-1; D call uncertain. The V gene lost 5 bases and the J gene lost 4 bases, with 11 bases spanning the gap. Per the germline V gene, CDR1 is PRHDT and CDR2 is FYEKMQ (reference sequence). CDR3 length: 13 amino acids. In nucleotides, the CDR3 is TGTGCCAGCAGCGGACGAGGAGCCACTGAAGCTTTCTTT. Translation gives CASSGRGATEAFF.

The CDR3 DNA is TGTGCCAGCAGTTCCACCAATCAGCCCCAGCATTTT. It translates to CASSSTNQPQHF. This chain connects TRBV12-3 or TRBV12-4 to TRBJ1-5; no clear D gene. This CDR3 spans 12 amino acids. Trimming cost V 4 bases and J 3 bases, with 4 bases left between them.

The chain recombines TRBV20-1 with TRBJ2-7, with D perhaps assigned TRBD1 or TRBD2 (5 bases each). Germline V gene data show CDR1 as DFQATT and CDR2 as SNEGSKA (reference sequence). The V gene lost 6 bases and the J gene lost 3 bases, with 21 bases spanning the gap. The CDR3 runs 15 residues. CDR3 sequence reads: CSAQPRDGSLYEQYF. The CDR3 DNA follows: TGCAGTGCCCAACCCCGGGACGGAAGCCTCTACGAGCAGTACTTC.

The chain recombines TRBV7-9 with TRBJ1-1; unclear D gene. From germline, CDR1 is SEHNR and CDR2 FQNEAQ (reference sequence). V gave up 0 bases and J gave up 8 bases, with 10 bases separating them. This CDR3 is built from 13 residues. CDR3 sequence reads: CASSLAQKKEAFF. In DNA form, the CDR3 reads TGTGCCAGCAGCTTAGCGCAAAAGAAGGAAGCTTTCTTT. The full variable domain, its missing parts supplied by reference TRBV7-9 and TRBJ1-1, is DTGVSQNPRHKITKRGQNVTFRCDPISEHNRLYWYRQTLGQGPEFLTYFQNEAQLEKSRLLSDRFSAERPKGSFSTLEIQRTEQGDSAMYLCASSLAQKKEAFFGQGTRLTVV.

The V and J genes are TRBV20-1 and TRBJ2-5; D call uncertain. Trimming took off 3 bases at V and 2 bases at J, with 7 bases between the two ends. This CDR3 is 12 amino acids long. The germline V gene encodes CDR1 DFQATT and CDR2 SNEGSKA (reference sequence). CDR3: CSARAYQETQYF. The CDR3 DNA follows: TGCAGTGCTAGGGCCTATCAAGAGACCCAGTACTTC.

This sequence joins TRBV6-6 and TRBJ2-5; maybe TRBD2 (7 bases). Between the trimmed V and J ends, which lost 2 bases and 7 bases, there was a span of 20 bases. Germline V CDR1 and CDR2: MNHNY, SVGAGI (reference sequence). The CDR3 is 16 amino acids. This chain's CDR3 is CASSYGGGQVEATQYF. In DNA form, the CDR3 reads TGTGCCAGCAGTTACGGGGGGGGCCAGGTCGAAGCGACCCAGTACTTC.

V and J are TRBV5-4 and TRBJ2-7; TRBD1 might be the D (5 bases). V dropped 1 base and J dropped 3 bases, with 20 bases sitting between them. This CDR3 is 17 amino acids long. CDR1 and CDR2 (germline): SGHNT, YYREEE (reference sequence). CDR3 bases: TGTGCCAGCAGCTTGAATCTGGACATCGAAAAAGGCTACGAGCAGTACTTC. Its translation is CASSLNLDIEKGYEQYF. The full variable domain, with the rest looked up from reference TRBV5-4 and TRBJ2-7, is ETGVTQSPTHLIKTRGQQVTLRCSSQSGHNTVSWYQQALGQGPQFIFQYYREEENGRGNFPPRFSGLQFPNYSSELNVNALELDDSALYLCASSLNLDIEKGYEQYFGPGTRLTVT.

V gene TRBV20-1 combines with J gene TRBJ1-1, with 9 positions matching TRBD1. CDR3 length: 15 residues. Germline V gene lookup returns CDR1 DFQATT and CDR2 SNEGSKA (reference sequence). The V segment lost 0 bases and the J segment 7 bases; nucleotides outside the gene matches: 9. The CDR3 spells CSARDEDRGYYEAFF. The CDR3 DNA reads TGCAGTGCTAGAGACGAGGACAGGGGATACTATGAAGCTTTCTTT.

This chain uses TRBV29-1 with TRBJ2-6; D assignment may be TRBD1 or TRBD2 (6 bases each). The germline V gene has CDR1 SQVTM and CDR2 ANQGSEA. The CDR3 runs 13 residues. Trimming removed 5 bases from V and 2 bases from J, with 7 bases in between. The CDR3 loop is CSVRGAGANVLTF. The CDR3 nucleotides are TGCAGCGTTAGGGGGGCTGGGGCCAACGTCCTGACTTTC.

The chain has TRBV12-3 or TRBV12-4 and TRBJ2-7; TRBD1 agrees at 11 bases. The CDR3 runs to 13 residues. J lost 7 bases, V lost 10 bases, and 9 bases had no gene match. CDR3 nucleotides: TGTGCCATTGGACAGGGGGCGATTGGGGAGCAGTACTTC. Its protein is CAIGQGAIGEQYF.

The chain recombines TRBV12-3 or TRBV12-4 with TRBJ1-1, with unresolved D. CDR3 length: 16 residues. V lost 5 bases and J lost 4, with 20 bases in between. The DNA for the CDR3 is TGTGCCAGCAGTCAAATGTGGGTTCGGTCCCCCACTGAAGCTTTCTTT. Its translation is CASSQMWVRSPTEAFF.

The gene calls are TRBV7-8 and TRBJ1-1, with 7 bases lining up with TRBD1. Germline V lookup: CDR1 SGHVS, CDR2 FQNEAQ. V trimming: 0 bases; J trimming: 5 bases; junction bases outside the gene matches: 6. The CDR3 is made up of 15 amino acids. CDR3 in amino acids: CASSLAGQGGTEAFF. The CDR3 nucleotides read TGTGCCAGCAGCTTAGCTGGCCAGGGGGGTACTGAAGCTTTCTTT.

The J gene is TRBJ2-7, the V gene TRBV4-2, with a weak D call TRBD1 (7 bases). The CDR3 length is 16 residues. Trimming left V 0 bases short and J 0 bases short, with 12 bases between. Germline lookup yields CDR1 LGHNA and CDR2 YNFKEQ. The CDR3 nucleotides read TGTGCCAGCAGCCAAGATTCCCAGGGGGGCTCCTACGAGCAGTACTTC. Encoded protein: CASSQDSQGGSYEQYF.

The genes are TRBV9 and TRBJ2-7, with D unresolved. V lost 0 bases and J 4 bases, leaving 5 bases between the germline ends. CDR3 size: 12 residues. Germline CDR1 SGDLS, CDR2 YYNGEE. The CDR3 sequence is CASSVGDYEQYF. As DNA, the CDR3 is TGTGCCAGCAGCGTAGGGGATTACGAGCAGTACTTC.

CDR3 loop: CASSQVDTGGFRADTQYF. CDR3 nucleotides: TGCGCCAGCAGCCAAGTGGATACAGGGGGCTTTCGGGCAGATACGCAGTATTTT. This chain joins TRBV4-1 and TRBJ2-3; TRBD1 matches 9 bases. Per germline, CDR1 MGHRA and CDR2 YSYEKL. The length of the CDR3 is 18 residues. V lost 1 base to trimming and J lost 4 bases; unmatched junction nucleotides: 12.

V usage is TRBV15 and J usage is TRBJ2-5; D may correspond to TRBD1 or TRBD2 (5 bases each). This CDR3 has 15 residues. Germline lookup yields CDR1 LNHNV and CDR2 YYDKDF (reference sequence). Between the trimmed V and J ends, which lost 8 bases and 7 bases, there was a span of 23 bases. The CDR3 nucleotides read TGTGCCACCCAACAGGTGGGGGTGGGCATCGGGACCCAGTACTTC. Residues: CATQQVGVGIGTQYF.